Listed below are T cell receptor beta chains from one sample, sequenced in a study of cytomegalovirus exposure and HLA in healthy donors. Assay used: immunoSEQ multiplex PCR; TCRdb lists only in-frame clones, some missing. The profile shows 75,000 to 95,000 clones, around three quarters of them singletons. Sequenced input: PBMCs. Source of these receptors: a woman in her thirties or forties in good health and CMV-seropositive. Both conserved end residues are trimmed from each CDR3. The order of the fields is D gene, V gene, CDR3 length, CDR3 protein. D genes are given only for firm matches.

NA TRBV27 12 ASSFGTTNTEAF
NA TRBV18 12 ASSPIRETDTQY
TRBD1 TRBV4-3 14 ASSQLRQGASGELF
NA TRBV6-5 12 ASSYDSLNTEAF
TRBD1 TRBV7-3 15 ASSPGQGGVSYNEQF
NA TRBV28 14 ASSHLRRGKKNTIY
NA TRBV7-2 13 ASSLARVSTGELF
NA TRBV9 13 ASSPSGLLQETQY
NA TRBV5-1 13 ASSQFTGSYTEAF
NA TRBV18 13 ASSLAWGSQETQY
TRBD2 TRBV4-3 14 ASSQESSGRSNEQF
NA TRBV20-1 9 SASDNYEQY
TRBD2 TRBV9 13 ASSPRLAGGYEQY
NA TRBV23-1 16 ASSPHRGSPRPGNEQF
TRBD2 TRBV9 14 ASSVLPSGPSYEQY
NA TRBV9 15 ASSGRGGTAIGRGYT
TRBD2 TRBV10-3 14 AISTSTSGSYNEQF
TRBD2 TRBV2 13 ASSPLAGGRREQY
NA TRBV7-3 13 ASSLGLASYNEQF
TRBD1 TRBV5-5 11 ASSRTGHYGYT
NA TRBV6-1 11 ASQAGMNTEAF
TRBD1 TRBV5-8 13 ASSEPGTENQPQH
NA TRBV27 13 ATRPEEAGANVLT
NA TRBV5-4 13 ASSPGRNMNTGAF
TRBD1 TRBV2 11 ASLGQGVGLLF
TRBD1 TRBV19 14 ASSPTGTGRNNIQY
TRBD2 TRBV4-2 16 ASSQGLAGGPGYNEQF
NA TRBV12-5 13 ASGLVLGRENEQF
NA TRBV19 12 ASSIDRWYYEQY
NA TRBV19 13 ASSPLGGFNEKLF
NA TRBV28 14 ASSLPLGSSTDTQY
NA TRBV29-1 13 SVEDRGGISDTQY
TRBD1 TRBV5-4 12 ASSKGQGTYEQY
TRBD1 TRBV11-3 11 ASSPGQGDEQY
NA TRBV4-3 13 ASSPGTTGSGELF
TRBD2 TRBV13 16 ASSVRRTTSGSPNEQY
TRBD1 TRBV6-1 15 ASSVEPGQGTSYEQY
NA TRBV19 14 ASSRIRQTSNQPQH
NA TRBV6-1 10 ATLASGFEQY
NA TRBV4-3 14 ASSPRGVGRTDTQY
NA TRBV12-5 13 ASGAAGTHPYEQY
TRBD1 TRBV11-2 13 ASSLGGGQGEPQH